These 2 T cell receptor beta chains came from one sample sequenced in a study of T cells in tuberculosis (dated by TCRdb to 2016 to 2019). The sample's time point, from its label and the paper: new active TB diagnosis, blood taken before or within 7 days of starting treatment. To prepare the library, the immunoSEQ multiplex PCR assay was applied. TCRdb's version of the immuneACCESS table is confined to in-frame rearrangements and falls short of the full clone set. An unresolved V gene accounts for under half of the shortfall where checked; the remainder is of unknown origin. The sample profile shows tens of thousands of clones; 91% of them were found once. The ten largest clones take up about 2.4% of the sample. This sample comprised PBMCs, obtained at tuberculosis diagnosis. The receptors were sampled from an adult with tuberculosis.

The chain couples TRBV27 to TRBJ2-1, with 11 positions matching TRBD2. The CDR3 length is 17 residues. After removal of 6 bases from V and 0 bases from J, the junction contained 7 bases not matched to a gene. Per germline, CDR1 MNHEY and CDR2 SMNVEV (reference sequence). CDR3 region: CASSLTSGVVSYNEQFF. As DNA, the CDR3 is TGTGCCAGCAGCTTGACTAGCGGGGTTGTCTCCTACAATGAGCAGTTCTTC.

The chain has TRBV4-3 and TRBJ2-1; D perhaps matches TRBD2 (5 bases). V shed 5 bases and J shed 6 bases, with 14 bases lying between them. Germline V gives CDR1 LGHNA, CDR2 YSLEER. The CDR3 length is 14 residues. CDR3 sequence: CASSWTELSNEQFF. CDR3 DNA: TGCGCCAGCAGCTGGACTGAGTTAAGCAATGAGCAGTTCTTC.